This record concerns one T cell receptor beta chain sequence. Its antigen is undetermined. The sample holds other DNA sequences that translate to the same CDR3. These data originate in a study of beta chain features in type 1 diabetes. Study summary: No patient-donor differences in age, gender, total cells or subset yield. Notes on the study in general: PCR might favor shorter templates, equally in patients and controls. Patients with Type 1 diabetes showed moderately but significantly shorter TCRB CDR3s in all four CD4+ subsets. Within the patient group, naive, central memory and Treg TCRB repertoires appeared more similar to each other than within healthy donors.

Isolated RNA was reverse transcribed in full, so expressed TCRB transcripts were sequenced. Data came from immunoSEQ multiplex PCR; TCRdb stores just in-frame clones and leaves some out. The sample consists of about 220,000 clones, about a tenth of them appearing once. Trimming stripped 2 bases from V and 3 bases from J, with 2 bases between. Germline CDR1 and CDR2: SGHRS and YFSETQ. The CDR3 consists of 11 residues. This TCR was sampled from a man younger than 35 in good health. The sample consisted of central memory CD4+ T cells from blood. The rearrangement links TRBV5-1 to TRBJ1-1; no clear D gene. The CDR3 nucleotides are TGCGCCAGCAGCTTAGACACTGAAGCTTTCTTT. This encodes CASSLDTEAFF.